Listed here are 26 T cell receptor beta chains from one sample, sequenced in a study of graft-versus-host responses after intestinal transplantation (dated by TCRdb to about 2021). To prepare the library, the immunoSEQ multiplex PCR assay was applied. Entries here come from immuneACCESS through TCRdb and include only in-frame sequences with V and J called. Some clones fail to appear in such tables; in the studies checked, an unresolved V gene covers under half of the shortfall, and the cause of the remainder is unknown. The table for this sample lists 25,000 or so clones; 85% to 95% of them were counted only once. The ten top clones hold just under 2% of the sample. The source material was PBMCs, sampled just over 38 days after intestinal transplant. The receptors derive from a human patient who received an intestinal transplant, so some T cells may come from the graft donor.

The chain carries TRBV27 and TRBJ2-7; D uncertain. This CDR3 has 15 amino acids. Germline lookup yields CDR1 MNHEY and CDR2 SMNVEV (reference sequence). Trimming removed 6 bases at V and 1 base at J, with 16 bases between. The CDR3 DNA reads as TGTGCCAGCAGCCATCTCGTTAGAGGATCCTACGAGCAGTACTTC. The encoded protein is CASSHLVRGSYEQYF.

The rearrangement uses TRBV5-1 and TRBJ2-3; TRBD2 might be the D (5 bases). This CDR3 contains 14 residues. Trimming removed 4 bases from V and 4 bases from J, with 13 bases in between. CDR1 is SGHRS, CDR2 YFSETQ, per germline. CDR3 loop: CASSPLGSPDTQYF. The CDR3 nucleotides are TGCGCCAGCAGCCCACTAGGGAGTCCAGATACGCAGTATTTT.

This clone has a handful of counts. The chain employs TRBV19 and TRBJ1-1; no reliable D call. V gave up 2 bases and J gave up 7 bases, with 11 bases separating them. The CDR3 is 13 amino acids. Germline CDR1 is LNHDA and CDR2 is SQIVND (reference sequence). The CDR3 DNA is TGTGCCAGTAGTATACAAGGCACCCATGAAGCTTTCTTT. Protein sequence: CASSIQGTHEAFF.

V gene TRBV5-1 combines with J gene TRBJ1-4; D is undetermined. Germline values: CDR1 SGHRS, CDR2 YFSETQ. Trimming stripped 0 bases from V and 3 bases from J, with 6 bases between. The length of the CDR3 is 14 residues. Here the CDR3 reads CASSLAYPNEKLFF. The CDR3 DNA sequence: TGCGCCAGCAGCTTGGCTTACCCTAATGAAAAACTGTTTTTT.

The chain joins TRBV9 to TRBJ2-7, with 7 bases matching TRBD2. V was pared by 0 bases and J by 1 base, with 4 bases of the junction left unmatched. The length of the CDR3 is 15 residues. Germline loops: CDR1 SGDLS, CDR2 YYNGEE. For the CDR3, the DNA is TGTGCCAGCAGCGTAGGGACTAGTTTGTCCTACGAGCAGTACTTC. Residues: CASSVGTSLSYEQYF. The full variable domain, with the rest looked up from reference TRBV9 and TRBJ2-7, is DSGVTQTPKHLITATGQRVTLRCSPRSGDLSVYWYQQSLDQGLQFLIQYYNGEERAKGNILERFSAQQFPDLHSELNLSSLELGDSALYFCASSVGTSLSYEQYFGPGTRLTVT.

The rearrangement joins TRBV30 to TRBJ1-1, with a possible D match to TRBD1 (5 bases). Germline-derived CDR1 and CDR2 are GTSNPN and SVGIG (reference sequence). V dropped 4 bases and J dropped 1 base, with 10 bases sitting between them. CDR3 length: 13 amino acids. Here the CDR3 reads CAWTKQANTEAFF. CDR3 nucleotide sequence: TGTGCCTGGACTAAACAGGCGAACACTGAAGCTTTCTTT.

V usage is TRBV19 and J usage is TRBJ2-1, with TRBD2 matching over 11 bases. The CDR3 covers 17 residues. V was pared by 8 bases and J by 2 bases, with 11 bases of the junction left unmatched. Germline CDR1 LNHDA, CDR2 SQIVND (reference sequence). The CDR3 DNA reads TGTGCCAGTTCCGGGACTAGCGGAAGAATGACCTACAATGAGCAGTTCTTC. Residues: CASSGTSGRMTYNEQFF.

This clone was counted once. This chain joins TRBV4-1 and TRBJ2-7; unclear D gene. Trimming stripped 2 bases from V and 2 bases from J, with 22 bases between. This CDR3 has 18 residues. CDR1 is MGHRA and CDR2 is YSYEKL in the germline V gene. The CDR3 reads CASSQLYRDRPVPYEQYF. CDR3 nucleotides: TGCGCCAGCAGCCAATTATATCGAGACCGTCCCGTTCCCTACGAGCAGTACTTC.

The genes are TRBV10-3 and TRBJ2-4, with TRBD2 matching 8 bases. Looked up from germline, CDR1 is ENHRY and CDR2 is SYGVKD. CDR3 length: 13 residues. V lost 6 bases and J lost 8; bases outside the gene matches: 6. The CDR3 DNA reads TGTGCCATCAGAGGGACTAGTGGAGACATTCAGTACTTC. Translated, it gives CAIRGTSGDIQYF.

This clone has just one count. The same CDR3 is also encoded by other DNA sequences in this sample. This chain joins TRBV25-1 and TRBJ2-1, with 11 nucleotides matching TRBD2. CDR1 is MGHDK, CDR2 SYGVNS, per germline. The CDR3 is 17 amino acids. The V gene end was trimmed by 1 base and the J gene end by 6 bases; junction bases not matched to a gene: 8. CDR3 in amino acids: CASSELAGGPRSNEQFF. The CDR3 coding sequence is TGTGCCAGCAGTGAATTAGCGGGAGGGCCGAGGAGCAATGAGCAGTTCTTC. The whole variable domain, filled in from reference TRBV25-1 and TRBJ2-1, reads EADIYQTPRYLVIGTGKKITLECSQTMGHDKMYWYQQDPGMELHLIHYSYGVNSTEKGDLSSESTVSRIRTEHFPLTLESARPSHTSQYLCASSELAGGPRSNEQFFGPGTRLTVL.

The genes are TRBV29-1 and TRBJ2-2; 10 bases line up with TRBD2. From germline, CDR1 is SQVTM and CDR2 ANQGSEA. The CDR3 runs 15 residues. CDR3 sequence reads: CCGTIAGGGTGELFF. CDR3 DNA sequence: TGCTGCGGGACTATAGCGGGAGGTGGTACCGGGGAGCTGTTTTTT.

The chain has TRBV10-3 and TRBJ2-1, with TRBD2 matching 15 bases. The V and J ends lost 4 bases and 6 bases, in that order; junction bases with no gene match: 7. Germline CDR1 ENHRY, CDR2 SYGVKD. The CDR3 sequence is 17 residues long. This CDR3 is CAISGTSGRALVNEQFF. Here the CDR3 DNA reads TGTGCCATCAGTGGGACTAGCGGGAGGGCCCTAGTCAATGAGCAGTTCTTC.

CDR3 DNA sequence: TGTGCCAGCAGTCTAGACGGACAGGGGAATGAGCAGTTCTTC. Translated: CASSLDGQGNEQFF. V gene TRBV2 combines with J gene TRBJ2-1, with 9 bases fitting TRBD1. Per the germline V gene, CDR1 is SNHLY and CDR2 is FYNNEI. CDR3 length equals 14 residues. With 5 bases clipped from V and 7 bases from J, the junction kept 6 bases outside the gene matches.

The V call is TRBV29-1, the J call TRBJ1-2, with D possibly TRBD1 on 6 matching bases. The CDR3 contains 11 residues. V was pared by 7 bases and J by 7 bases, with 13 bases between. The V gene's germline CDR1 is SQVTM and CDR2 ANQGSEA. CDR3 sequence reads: CSAPRGGGYTF. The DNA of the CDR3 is TGCAGCGCGCCCAGGGGTGGTGGCTACACCTTC.

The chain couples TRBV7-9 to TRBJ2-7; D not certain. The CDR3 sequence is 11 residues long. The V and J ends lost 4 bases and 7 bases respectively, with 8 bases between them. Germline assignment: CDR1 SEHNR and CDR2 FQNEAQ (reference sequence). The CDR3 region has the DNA TGTGCCAGCAGCTCCTCGTGGGAGCAGTACTTC. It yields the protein CASSSSWEQYF.

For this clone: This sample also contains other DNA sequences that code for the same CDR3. The CDR3 loop reads CASSQVPPVSGLAYEQYF. CDR3 DNA: TGCGCCAGCAGCCAAGTGCCCCCTGTTTCGGGACTCGCCTACGAGCAGTACTTC. The chain links TRBV4-1 to TRBJ2-7, with D perhaps TRBD2 (6 bases). Trimming took 1 base from V and 2 from J, leaving 21 bases between them. Per the germline V gene, CDR1 is MGHRA and CDR2 is YSYEKL. This CDR3 is built from 18 residues.

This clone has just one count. The CDR3 sequence: CASSQDIPRGRQPQHF. For the CDR3, the DNA is TGCGCCAGCAGCCAGGACATCCCACGGGGGCGTCAGCCCCAGCATTTT. The rearrangement links TRBV4-1 to TRBJ1-5; TRBD1 is a possible D gene (6 bases). V dropped 3 bases and J dropped 6 bases, with 18 bases sitting between them. The CDR3 is 16 residues long. Germline CDR1 reads MGHRA; CDR2 reads YSYEKL.

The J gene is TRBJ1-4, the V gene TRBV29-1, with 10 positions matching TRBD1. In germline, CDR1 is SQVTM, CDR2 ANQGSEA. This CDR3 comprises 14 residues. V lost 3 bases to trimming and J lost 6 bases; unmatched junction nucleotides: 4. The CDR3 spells CSVEGTGVDEKLFF. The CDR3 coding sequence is TGCAGCGTTGAGGGGACAGGGGTGGATGAAAAACTGTTTTTT.

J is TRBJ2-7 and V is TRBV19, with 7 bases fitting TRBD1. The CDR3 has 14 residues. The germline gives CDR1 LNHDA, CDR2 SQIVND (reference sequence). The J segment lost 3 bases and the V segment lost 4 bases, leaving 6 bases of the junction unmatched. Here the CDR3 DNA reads TGTGCCAGTAGTACCGGGACAGACCTCTACGAGCAGTACTTC. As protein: CASSTGTDLYEQYF. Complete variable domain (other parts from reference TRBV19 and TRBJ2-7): DGGITQSPKYLFRKEGQNVTLSCEQNLNHDAMYWYRQDPGQGLRLIYYSQIVNDFQKGDIAEGYSVSREKKESFPLTVTSAQKNPTAFYLCASSTGTDLYEQYFGPGTRLTVT.

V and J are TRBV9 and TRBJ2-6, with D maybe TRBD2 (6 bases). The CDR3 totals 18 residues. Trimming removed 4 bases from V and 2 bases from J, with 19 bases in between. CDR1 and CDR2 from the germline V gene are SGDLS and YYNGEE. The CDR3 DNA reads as TGTGCCAGCAGCCTACCCACGCGGGAATCTGCTGGGGCCAACGTCCTGACTTTC. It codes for CASSLPTRESAGANVLTF.

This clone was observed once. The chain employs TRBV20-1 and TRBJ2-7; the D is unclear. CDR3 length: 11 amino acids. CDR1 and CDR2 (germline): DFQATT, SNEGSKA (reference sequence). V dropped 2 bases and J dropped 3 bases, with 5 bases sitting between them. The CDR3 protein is CSARSSYEQYF. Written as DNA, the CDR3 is TGCAGTGCTAGATCTAGCTACGAGCAGTACTTC.

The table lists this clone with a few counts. The CDR3 DNA follows: TGTGCCAGCAGTTTATGGATCCCGGGAGTGTCCTACAATGAGCAGTTCTTC. Translation gives CASSLWIPGVSYNEQFF. The J gene is TRBJ2-1, the V gene TRBV27; perhaps TRBD2 as D (6 bases). The germline CDR1 and CDR2 sequences are MNHEY and SMNVEV (reference sequence). V gave up 1 base and J gave up 1 base, with 14 bases separating them. This CDR3 spans 17 amino acids.

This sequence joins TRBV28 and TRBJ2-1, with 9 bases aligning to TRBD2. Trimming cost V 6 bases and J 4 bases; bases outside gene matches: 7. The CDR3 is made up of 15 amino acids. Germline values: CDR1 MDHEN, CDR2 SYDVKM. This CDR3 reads CASSLRTSAYNEQFF. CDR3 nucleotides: TGTGCCAGCAGCCTAAGGACTAGCGCATACAATGAGCAGTTCTTC.

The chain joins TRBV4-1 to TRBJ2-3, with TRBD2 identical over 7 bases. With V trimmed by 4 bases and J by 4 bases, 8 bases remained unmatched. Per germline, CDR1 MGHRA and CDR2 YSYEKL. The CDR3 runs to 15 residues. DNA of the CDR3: TGCGCCAGCAGCCCACTAGCGAAGGCCGCAGATACGCAGTATTTT. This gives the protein CASSPLAKAADTQYF.

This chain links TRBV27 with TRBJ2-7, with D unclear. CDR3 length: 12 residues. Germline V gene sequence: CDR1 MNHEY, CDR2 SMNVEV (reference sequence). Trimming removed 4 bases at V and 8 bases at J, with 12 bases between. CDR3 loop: CASSSIGKQQYF. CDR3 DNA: TGTGCCAGCAGTTCAATTGGGAAGCAGCAGTACTTC.

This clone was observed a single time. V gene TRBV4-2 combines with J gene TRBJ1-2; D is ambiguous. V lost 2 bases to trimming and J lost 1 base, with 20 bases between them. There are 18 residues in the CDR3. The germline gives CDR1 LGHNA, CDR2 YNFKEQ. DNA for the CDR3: TGTGCCAGCAGCCAAACCTATAGTCGGGTGGGCCATAACTATGGCTACACCTTC. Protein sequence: CASSQTYSRVGHNYGYTF.